These T cell receptor beta chains were read from a single sample in a study of cytomegalovirus exposure and HLA in healthy donors. The table came from immunoSEQ multiplex PCR; TCRdb's copy has only in-frame clones and leaves some out. The top ten hold around 4.7% of the sample, which has 150,000 to 200,000 clones, roughly 77% seen once. Sequences were obtained from PBMCs. Receptor source: a male donor in good health and CMV-seronegative. CDR3s include the opening cysteine and the closing phenylalanine or tryptophan. The D gene is left open where the match is weak. Part of the rows lack a size; the others show once, few, many or a class for expanded clones.

d_call,v_call,clone_size,j_call,cdr3_aa,cdr3_nt
.,TRBV2,few,TRBJ1-5,CASRDWERGQPQHF,TGTGCCAGCAGGGACTGGGAGCGCGGTCAGCCCCAGCATTTT
.,TRBV7-3,.,TRBJ2-5,CASSLFGGGSQETQYF,TGTGCCAGCAGCTTATTCGGCGGGGGCTCCCAAGAGACCCAGTACTTC
.,TRBV5-4,few,TRBJ2-7,CASSFDSYEQYF,TGTGCCAGCAGCTTCGACAGCTACGAGCAGTACTTC
TRBD2,TRBV6-4,few,TRBJ2-1,CASRLHLAGGPHEQFF,TGTGCCAGCAGACTCCACCTAGCGGGGGGGCCTCATGAGCAGTTCTTC
.,TRBV2,once,TRBJ2-3,CASSVRDAQYF,TGTGCCAGCAGTGTCCGAGATGCGCAGTATTTT
TRBD2,TRBV29-1,few,TRBJ2-7,CSVALAGKNYEQYF,TGCAGCGTCGCACTAGCGGGGAAAAACTACGAGCAGTACTTC
TRBD1,TRBV29-1,.,TRBJ2-2,CSGRQGGTGELFF,TGCAGCGGAAGACAGGGTGGCACCGGGGAGCTGTTTTTT
.,TRBV27,.,TRBJ2-3,CASSSSPGETDTQYF,TGTGCCAGCAGCTCGTCCCCGGGAGAAACAGATACGCAGTATTTT
TRBD2,TRBV2,.,TRBJ2-5,CASRGTSGSETQYF,TGTGCCAGCAGAGGGACTAGCGGGAGCGAGACCCAGTACTTC
.,TRBV5-1,.,TRBJ2-5,CASSPGQETQYF,TGCGCCAGCAGCCCGGGCCAAGAGACCCAGTACTTC
TRBD2,TRBV2,.,TRBJ2-7,CASTPGLAGGVYEQYF,TGTGCCAGCACTCCTGGACTAGCGGGGGGGGTCTACGAGCAGTACTTC
TRBD2,TRBV5-1,.,TRBJ2-5,CASSSGLAMETQYF,TGCGCCAGCAGCTCGGGACTAGCAATGGAGACCCAGTACTTC
.,TRBV27,once,TRBJ2-7,CASSQYSGEQYF,TGTGCCAGCAGCCAATACTCCGGCGAGCAGTACTTC
TRBD2,TRBV29-1,.,TRBJ2-7,CSVVRGGLRGTAYEQYF,TGCAGCGTTGTCCGCGGGGGGCTCCGCGGCACAGCATACGAGCAGTACTTC
TRBD1,TRBV7-2,.,TRBJ1-2,CASSLDREGYGYTF,TGTGCCAGCAGCCTGGACAGGGAGGGCTATGGCTACACCTTC
TRBD1,TRBV7-6,.,TRBJ2-2,CASSLGPTGTTGELFF,TGTGCCAGCAGCTTAGGACCGACAGGGACCACCGGGGAGCTGTTTTTT
TRBD1,TRBV7-8,few,TRBJ1-2,CASSLGDRGNYGYTF,TGTGCCAGCAGCTTAGGGGACAGGGGAAACTATGGCTACACCTTC
.,TRBV14,.,TRBJ2-3,CASSRPASEYTDTQYF,TGTGCCAGCAGCCGCCCGGCTAGCGAGTACACAGATACGCAGTATTTT
.,TRBV2,.,TRBJ2-3,CASSDGEESDTQYF,TGTGCCAGCAGTGATGGAGAGGAGTCAGATACGCAGTATTTT
.,TRBV4-1,.,TRBJ2-3,CASSQDGGAGSTDTQYF,TGCGCCAGCAGCCAAGATGGGGGGGCGGGGTCCACAGATACGCAGTATTTT
TRBD1,TRBV5-1,few,TRBJ2-2,CASSSSGRGLGSGELFF,TGCGCCAGCAGCTCCTCGGGCAGGGGGCTAGGGTCCGGGGAGCTGTTTTTT
.,TRBV6-5,.,TRBJ2-3,CASSLSVATDTQYF,TGTGCCAGCAGTCTTAGCGTGGCCACAGATACGCAGTATTTT
.,TRBV13,.,TRBJ1-5,CASSRGSQPQHF,TGTGCCAGCAGCCGGGGTTCACAGCCCCAGCATTTT
.,TRBV6-1,few,TRBJ1-1,CASSELGVTEAFF,TGTGCCAGCAGTGAATTAGGGGTAACTGAAGCTTTCTTT
.,TRBV7-3,.,TRBJ2-3,CASSLNPGAVSDTQYF,TGTGCCAGCAGCTTAAACCCTGGGGCGGTATCAGATACGCAGTATTTT
.,TRBV11-2,.,TRBJ2-7,CASSLDLAGPTYEQYF,TGTGCCAGCAGCTTAGATCTGGCGGGACCCACCTACGAGCAGTACTTC
TRBD1,TRBV7-3,.,TRBJ2-3,CASSLRGPSTDTQYF,TGTGCCAGCAGCCTTAGGGGGCCTAGCACAGATACGCAGTATTTT
.,TRBV19,.,TRBJ2-1,CASSIQANSYNEQFF,TGTGCCAGTAGTATCCAGGCCAACTCCTACAATGAGCAGTTCTTC
TRBD1,TRBV6-5,.,TRBJ1-5,CASSSDRARNQPQHF,TGTGCCAGCAGCTCGGACAGGGCCCGCAATCAGCCCCAGCATTTT
TRBD2,TRBV6-5,.,TRBJ2-1,CASSYSGGGLYNEQFF,TGTGCCAGCAGTTATAGCGGGGGGGGACTCTACAATGAGCAGTTCTTC
.,TRBV9,.,TRBJ2-5,CASSVAAGIWGETQYF,TGTGCCAGCAGCGTAGCCGCCGGGATTTGGGGAGAGACCCAGTACTTC
TRBD1,TRBV5-1,once,TRBJ2-1,CASSLLSGGFSSYNEQFF,TGCGCCAGCAGCTTGCTGTCAGGGGGCTTTAGCTCCTACAATGAGCAGTTCTTC
TRBD1,TRBV7-2,.,TRBJ1-5,CASSWGQGAFQPQHF,TGTGCCAGCAGCTGGGGACAGGGGGCGTTCCAGCCCCAGCATTTT
TRBD2,TRBV28,once,TRBJ2-3,CASSLGTSGTDTQYF,TGTGCCAGCAGCTTGGGGACTAGCGGGACAGATACGCAGTATTTT
TRBD1,TRBV27,once,TRBJ2-1,CASSQDRGDNEQFF,TGTGCCAGCAGCCAGGACAGGGGCGACAATGAGCAGTTCTTC
TRBD2,TRBV7-3,.,TRBJ2-4,CASSRGGGGIQYF,TGTGCCAGCAGCCGCGGAGGCGGGGGTATTCAGTACTTC